This record covers a single T cell receptor (beta chain). What it recognizes is unknown. This entry is derived from a study of response to subunit inactivated influenza vaccine. Whole-study results and caveats: The authors proposed limited new T cell recruitment per seasonal influenza vaccination.

CDR1 and CDR2 (germline): KGHDR, SFDVKD. The CDR3 runs 14 residues. V was clipped by 0 bases and J by 6 bases, with 8 bases between them. TCRdb processed the RT-PCR reads anew with MiXCR; each CDR3 protein has one entry. The sample consists of about 520,000 distinct CDR3 sequences, about 25% of them appearing once. This receptor was identified in a man aged 45 to 65 who received an inactivated influenza vaccine. V is TRBV24-1 and J is TRBJ2-1; the D is unclear. The specimen comprised CD4+ T cells sorted from PBMCs, sampled roughly 5 days after vaccination. This chain's CDR3 is CATSDLSYGNEQFF. CDR3 sequence (DNA): TGTGCCACCAGTGATTTGTCGTACGGCAATGAGCAGTTCTTC.